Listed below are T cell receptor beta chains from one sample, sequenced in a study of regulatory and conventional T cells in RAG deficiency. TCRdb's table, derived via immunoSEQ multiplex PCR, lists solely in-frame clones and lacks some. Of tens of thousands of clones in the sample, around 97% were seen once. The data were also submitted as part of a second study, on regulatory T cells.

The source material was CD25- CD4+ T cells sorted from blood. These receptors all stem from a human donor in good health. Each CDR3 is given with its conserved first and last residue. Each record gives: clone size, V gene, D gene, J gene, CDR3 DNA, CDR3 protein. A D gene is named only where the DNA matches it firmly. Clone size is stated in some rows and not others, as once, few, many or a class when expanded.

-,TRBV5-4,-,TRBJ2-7,TGTGCCAGCAGCGGCCCGGGGAGCTCTACCTACGAGCAGTACTTC,CASSGPGSSTYEQYF
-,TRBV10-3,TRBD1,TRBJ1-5,TGTGCCATCAGTGAGTCGGGACAGGGCCTAAAGGGGAATCAGCCCCAGCATTTT,CAISESGQGLKGNQPQHF
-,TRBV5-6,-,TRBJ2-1,TGTGCCAGCAGCTCTGCCCTAGTTCCATCTTTAGAGCAGTTCTTC,CASSSALVPSLEQFF
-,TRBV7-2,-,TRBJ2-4,TGTGCCAGCAGCTTAGGGTTGGCGGGAAACATTCAGTACTTC,CASSLGLAGNIQYF
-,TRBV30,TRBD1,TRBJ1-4,TGTGCCTGGTCCGGGACAGGGGGCCGAACGGATGAAAAACTGTTTTTT,CAWSGTGGRTDEKLFF
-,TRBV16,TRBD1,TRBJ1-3,TGTGCCAGCAGCCATTTGGGACAGCCAAGCTCTGGAAACACCATATATTTT,CASSHLGQPSSGNTIYF
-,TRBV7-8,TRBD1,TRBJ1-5,TGTGCCAGCAGCGGAGACAGGGGCAATCAGCCCCAGCATTTT,CASSGDRGNQPQHF
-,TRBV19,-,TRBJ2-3,TGTGCCAGTAGTATTACAGGGCGAACAGATACGCAGTATTTT,CASSITGRTDTQYF
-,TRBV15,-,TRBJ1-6,TGTGCCACCAGCCTAGAGTTGTATTCACCCCTCCCCTTT,CATSLELYSPLPF
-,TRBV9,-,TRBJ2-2,TGTGCCAGCAGCGTAGGGCAGTTCAACACCGGGGAGCTGTTTTTT,CASSVGQFNTGELFF
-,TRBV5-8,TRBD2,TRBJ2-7,TGTGCCAGCAGCTTGGGGGGAGGGAGAACCTACGAGCAGTACTTC,CASSLGGGRTYEQYF
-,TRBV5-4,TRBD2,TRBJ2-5,TGTGCCAGCAGCTTACGACTAGCGGGGGGCGGGGAGACCCAGTACTTC,CASSLRLAGGGETQYF
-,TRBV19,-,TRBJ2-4,TGTGCCAGTAGCAGACAGAACAAAAACATTCAGTACTTC,CASSRQNKNIQYF
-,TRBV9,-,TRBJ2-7,TGTGCCAGCAGCGTAGGTCCCCTTCAGGACAGCTCCTACGAGCAGTACTTC,CASSVGPLQDSSYEQYF
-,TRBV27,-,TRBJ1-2,TGTGCCAGCAGTTTATCAGGGGAGGGTGGCTACACCTTC,CASSLSGEGGYTF
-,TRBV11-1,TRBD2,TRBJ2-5,TGTGCCAGCAGCCCCAGTGGTCTAGCGGGGGGAGAGACCCAGTACTTC,CASSPSGLAGGETQYF
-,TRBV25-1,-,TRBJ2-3,TGTGCCAGCAGTGAGTTCTATCAAAGTAGCACAGATACGCAGTATTTT,CASSEFYQSSTDTQYF
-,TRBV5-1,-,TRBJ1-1,TGCGCCAGCAGCGGGAGGATTGACCGCCCTGAAGCTTTCTTT,CASSGRIDRPEAFF
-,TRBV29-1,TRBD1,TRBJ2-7,TGCAGCGTTGGCGGGACAGGACCTTGGGAGCAGTACTTC,CSVGGTGPWEQYF
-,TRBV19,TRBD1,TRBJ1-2,TGTGCCAGTAGTACCACAGGGGAAGGAGTCGACGGCTACACCTTC,CASSTTGEGVDGYTF
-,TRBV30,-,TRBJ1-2,TGTGCCTGGAACCGGGAACCCTATGGCTACACCTTC,CAWNREPYGYTF
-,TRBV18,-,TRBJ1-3,TGTGCCAGCTCACCGGGGGAAGCGGGGACCATATATTTT,CASSPGEAGTIYF
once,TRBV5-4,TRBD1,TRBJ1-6,TGTGCCAGCAGCAGGGACAGGGAGAGCTCCTATAATTCACCCCTCCACTTT,CASSRDRESSYNSPLHF
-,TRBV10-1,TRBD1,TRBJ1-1,TGCGCCAGCAGTGGGGGGACCACAGGGGGCACTGAAGCTTTCTTT,CASSGGTTGGTEAFF
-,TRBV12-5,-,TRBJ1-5,TGTGCTAGTGGTCCAGACCCAAGGGGCCAGCCCCAGCATTTT,CASGPDPRGQPQHF
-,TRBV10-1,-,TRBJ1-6,TGCGCCAGCAGCGCCCTAAGGGAGAGCTCCTATAATTCACCCCTCCACTTT,CASSALRESSYNSPLHF
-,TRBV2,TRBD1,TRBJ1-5,TGTGCCAGCGGGAGCAGGGGGGATTACAATCAGCCCCAGCATTTT,CASGSRGDYNQPQHF
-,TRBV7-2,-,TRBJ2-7,TGTGCCAGCAGCTTAGCGGGGGCCCGCTACGAGCAGTACTTC,CASSLAGARYEQYF
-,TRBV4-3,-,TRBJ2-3,TGCGCCAGCAGCCAAAAATGGAACAGGCTAAGCGAGCAGTATTTT,CASSQKWNRLSEQYF
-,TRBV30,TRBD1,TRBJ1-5,TGTGCCTGGAGTGACAGGGGACTTTATCAGCCCCAGCATTTT,CAWSDRGLYQPQHF
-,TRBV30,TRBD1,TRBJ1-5,TGTGCCTGGAGGGGACAGGGGGATCAGCCCCAGCATTTT,CAWRGQGDQPQHF
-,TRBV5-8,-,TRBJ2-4,TGTGCCAGCAGCGTCCAGGGACTAGCCAAAAACATTCAGTACTTC,CASSVQGLAKNIQYF
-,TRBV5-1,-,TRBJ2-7,TGCGCCAGCAGCTTGGCCGGATCACAGGTGAGCGAGCAGTACTTC,CASSLAGSQVSEQYF
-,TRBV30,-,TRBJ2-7,TGTGCCTGGAAAGGGGTAGCTGCCGAGCAGTACTTC,CAWKGVAAEQYF
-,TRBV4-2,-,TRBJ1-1,TGTGCCAGCAGCCAAGGGCTAGCGGGGCAATACCAGAACACTGAAGCTTTCTTT,CASSQGLAGQYQNTEAFF
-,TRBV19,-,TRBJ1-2,TGTGCCGGTCGGCGGATCTATGGCTACACCTTC,CAGRRIYGYTF
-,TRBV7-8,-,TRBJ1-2,TGTGCCAGCAGCTTAGGGGGAGCAGAAAATTATGGCTACACCTTC,CASSLGGAENYGYTF
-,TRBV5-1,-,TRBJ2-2,TGCGCCAGCAAGACATGGGCAAGTGTCACCGGGGAGCTGTTTTTT,CASKTWASVTGELFF
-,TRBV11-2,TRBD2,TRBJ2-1,TGTGCCAGCAGCTTGGGACTAGCGGGGGGGCCGGATGAGCAGTTCTTC,CASSLGLAGGPDEQFF
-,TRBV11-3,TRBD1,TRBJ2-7,TGTGCCAGCAGCGAGGCAGGGGGCTTAACCTACGAGCAGTACTTC,CASSEAGGLTYEQYF
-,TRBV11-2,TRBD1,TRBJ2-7,TGTGCCAGCACAGCCCTTCTAGGGACAGGGGGGCTCGAGCAGTACTTC,CASTALLGTGGLEQYF
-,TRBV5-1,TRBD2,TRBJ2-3,TGCGCCAGCAGCTTGGTACTAGCGGGGGGGGGTATCACAGATACGCAGTATTTT,CASSLVLAGGGITDTQYF
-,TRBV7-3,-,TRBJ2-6,TGTGCCAGCAGCTTAACGGGGAGCTCTGGGGCCAACGTCCTGACTTTC,CASSLTGSSGANVLTF
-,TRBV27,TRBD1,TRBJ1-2,TGTGCCAGCAGTTTATCGGGACAGGGGCGGTACGGCTACACCTTC,CASSLSGQGRYGYTF
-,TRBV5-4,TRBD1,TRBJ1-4,TGTGCCAGCAGCTTGAAGGGACAGGGTACTATCACTAATGAAAAACTGTTTTTT,CASSLKGQGTITNEKLFF
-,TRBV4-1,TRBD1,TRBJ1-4,TGCGCCAGCAGCCAAGATCTCGGCAGGGGGACCGCAACTAATGAAAAACTGTTTTTT,CASSQDLGRGTATNEKLFF
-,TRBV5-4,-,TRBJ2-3,TGTGCCAGCAGCTTGAGGACTCGAGTTGGGGATACGCAGTATTTT,CASSLRTRVGDTQYF
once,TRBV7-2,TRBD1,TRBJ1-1,TGTGCCAGCAGCCCACAGGGGGCGGCAAACACTGAAGCTTTCTTT,CASSPQGAANTEAFF
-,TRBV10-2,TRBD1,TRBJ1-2,TGCGCCAGCAGCCCTGGACAGGGACGGTATGGCTACACCTTC,CASSPGQGRYGYTF
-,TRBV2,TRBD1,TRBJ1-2,TGTGCCAGCAGACGACGTCCCGGGACAGGGATTTCTAACTATGGCTACACCTTC,CASRRRPGTGISNYGYTF
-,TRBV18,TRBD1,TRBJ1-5,TGTGCCAGCTCCGCCGGGACAGGCGGCCAGCCCCAGCATTTT,CASSAGTGGQPQHF
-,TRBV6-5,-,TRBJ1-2,TGTGCCAGCAGTTACTCGCGGGGGTCCTATGGCTACACCTTC,CASSYSRGSYGYTF
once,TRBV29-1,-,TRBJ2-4,TGCAGCGTTGAAGAGGAACAGCTCGGGGACATTCAGTACTTC,CSVEEEQLGDIQYF
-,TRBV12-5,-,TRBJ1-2,TGTGCTAGTGGTTTGCGACCATCGGGGTCCTATGGCTACACCTTC,CASGLRPSGSYGYTF
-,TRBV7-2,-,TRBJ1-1,TGTGCCAGCAGCTTAGACCCGAGGAGGGGAGCTTTCTTT,CASSLDPRRGAFF